This is a list of T cell receptor beta chains from one sample in a study of shared clonotypes between healthy human individuals. Sequenced by immunoSEQ multiplex PCR; TCRdb stores in-frame clones only, minus some. The sample includes about 2,100,000 clones, about 92% seen only once; the top ten take about 1.8%. Sequenced input: naive CD8+ T cells from PBMCs. The receptors stem from a young man in good health. Some clones in this sample may be carry-over from other donors' samples. CDR3s include the opening cysteine and the closing phenylalanine or tryptophan. Fields, in order: V gene, clone size, D gene, J gene, CDR3 DNA, CDR3 protein. The D gene is left open where the match is weak. Clone size appears in some rows only: once, few, many, or a class for an expanded clone.

TRBV15	NA	TRBD2	TRBJ2-5	TGTGCCACCAGCGGCCGATGGGGCGGGAGAGAGACCCAGTACTTC	CATSGRWGGRETQYF
TRBV5-6	NA	NA	TRBJ2-3	TGTGCCAGCAGCCCGGAGGGCACAGATACGCAGTATTTT	CASSPEGTDTQYF
TRBV5-4	NA	NA	TRBJ1-1	TGTGCCAGCAGCTTGGCCGGTGGGCCACTTATTTACACTGAAGCTTTCTTT	CASSLAGGPLIYTEAFF
TRBV6-6	NA	NA	TRBJ2-1	TGTGCCAGCAGTTATGAGGGAGTGACGAGGAATGAGCAGTTCTTC	CASSYEGVTRNEQFF
TRBV25-1	NA	TRBD2	TRBJ2-1	TGTGCCAGCTCTTGGAGCGGGAGTGGCGAGCAGTTCTTC	CASSWSGSGEQFF
TRBV5-1	NA	TRBD2	TRBJ2-7	TGCGCCAGCAGCTTGGGGGCCGGGGGGACCTACGAGCAGTACTTC	CASSLGAGGTYEQYF
TRBV18	NA	NA	TRBJ2-3	TGTGCCAGCTCACCCTCGCGCCCTAGCACAGATACGCAGTATTTT	CASSPSRPSTDTQYF
TRBV5-6	NA	TRBD2	TRBJ2-5	TGTGCCAGCAGCCTGGCGGGGGTGAAAGAGACCCAGTACTTC	CASSLAGVKETQYF
TRBV28	NA	TRBD1	TRBJ1-3	TGTGCCAGCAGTCCACTGGACAGGTCCTCTGGAAACACCATATATTTT	CASSPLDRSSGNTIYF
TRBV4-3	once	NA	TRBJ1-5	TGCGCCAGCAGCCAAGCACAGGGTCATCAGCCCCAGCATTTT	CASSQAQGHQPQHF
TRBV29-1	NA	TRBD1	TRBJ2-4	TGCAGCGTTGGTGACAGGGGGGACATTCAGTACTTC	CSVGDRGDIQYF
TRBV27	NA	NA	TRBJ2-1	TGTGCCAGCAGTTTCGGTACCGACAATGAGCAGTTCTTC	CASSFGTDNEQFF
TRBV27	once	NA	TRBJ2-3	TGTGCCAGCAGTTTAATGGGGAAACTCACAGATACGCAGTATTTT	CASSLMGKLTDTQYF